Described below is a single T cell receptor beta chain sequence and its context. Its antigen remains unknown. This sample is part of a study of CD8 T cells in Susac syndrome. General study results and limits: It was acknowledged in the study that the number of individuals who were included in its TCR sequencing and HLA analysis was relatively small.

The study sequenced TCR beta in blood CD8+ and CD4+ T cells. It was negative isolation that provided the CD8+ and CD4+ T cells, whereas TEMRA cells were enriched by FACS. RNA amounts of about 0.5 to 1 ug underwent reverse transcription with random hexamers. immunoSEQ multiplex PCR amplified TCR beta CDR3 across 54 Vbeta, 13 Jbeta. From the immunoSEQ multiplex PCR reads, TCRdb called clonotypes with MiXCR, one entry per CDR3 protein. The table records over 95,000 distinct CDR3 sequences, approximately 90% of them present only once. Trimming pared 4 bases from V and 2 bases from J, leaving 13 bases between. Germline V gene data show CDR1 as LGHDT and CDR2 as YNNKEL (reference sequence). This CDR3 comprises 15 residues.

The chain links TRBV3-1 to TRBJ2-3; maybe TRBD2 (6 bases). The sequence was obtained from a human donor in good health. The sequenced sample was CD8+ T cells from PBMCs. The CDR3 region has the DNA TGTGCCAGCAGCCTCAGGCGGGGATCCACAGATACGCAGTATTTT. It codes for CASSLRRGSTDTQYF.